Shown below are 26 T cell receptor beta chains from a single sample sequenced in a study of T-cell reconstitution after alpha-beta-depleted transplantation in children. A TCRbeta library incorporating unique molecular identifiers was prepared. TCRdb called the PCR reads again in MiXCR, with one record for every CDR3 protein. The sample has about 980,000 distinct CDR3 sequences; roughly 29% are singletons. The sequenced sample was PBMCs, mostly from graft donor cells, obtained 360 days after TCRalphabeta/CD19-depleted stem cell transplant. Receptor source: a boy in the first two years of life who had a stem cell transplant for SCID, so the T cells may come from the graft donor.

This clonotype showed up just once. The rearrangement joins TRBV20-1 to TRBJ1-2, with 8 bases identical to TRBD1. This CDR3 has 15 amino acids. Germline V lookup: CDR1 DFQATT, CDR2 SNEGSKA (reference sequence). V shed 3 bases and J 8 bases; nucleotides not matched to a gene: 14. CDR3 in amino acids: CSASRTGTGGWGYTF. DNA of the CDR3: TGCAGTGCTAGCAGGACAGGGACCGGGGGGTGGGGCTACACCTTC.

CDR3 loop: CASASESYEQYF. In nucleotides, the CDR3 is TGCGCCAGCGCTTCTGAGTCCTACGAGCAGTACTTC. J is TRBJ2-7 and V is TRBV10-2; no clear D gene. Germline lookup yields CDR1 WSHSY and CDR2 SAAADI. The length of the CDR3 is 12 residues. Trimming stripped 8 bases from V and 1 base from J, with 9 bases between.

This chain links TRBV2 with TRBJ2-7; 9 positions match TRBD1. The CDR3 is 14 residues long. J lost 3 bases, V lost 7 bases, and 7 bases had no gene match. Germline V gene data show CDR1 as SNHLY and CDR2 as FYNNEI. The DNA of the CDR3 is TGTGCCAGCACTGGGACAGGGCCTATCTACGAGCAGTACTTC. Protein sequence: CASTGTGPIYEQYF.

V usage is TRBV18 and J usage is TRBJ1-5; 9 positions match TRBD1. Germline CDR1 is KGHSH and CDR2 is LQKENI. The ends lost 3 bases at V and 6 bases at J; junction bases unmatched: 3. This CDR3 region has 14 residues. The CDR3 here is CASSPGTGTQPQHF. CDR3 coding DNA: TGTGCCAGCTCACCCGGGACAGGGACTCAGCCCCAGCATTTT.

This clonotype has just a few counts. CDR3 in DNA: TGTGCCACCAGTGAGACAGGCCCCCCAGATACGCAGTATTTT. Protein sequence: CATSETGPPDTQYF. The V and J genes are TRBV24-1 and TRBJ2-3; D perhaps matches TRBD1 (6 bases). This CDR3 contains 14 residues. Germline V CDR1 and CDR2: KGHDR, SFDVKD. V lost 4 bases and J 4 bases, leaving 11 bases between the germline ends.

This chain's CDR3 is CASSPHHTDTQYF. CDR3 nucleotide sequence: TGTGCCAGCTCACCCCACCACACAGATACGCAGTATTTT. The chain uses TRBV18 and TRBJ2-3; the D is unclear. The germline CDR1 and CDR2 sequences are KGHSH and LQKENI. The CDR3 spans 13 residues. Trimming shortened V by 3 bases and J by 2 bases, and 6 bases separated the two germline ends. The full variable domain, with the rest looked up from reference TRBV18 and TRBJ2-3, is NAGVMQNPRHLVRRRGQEARLRCSPMKGHSHVYWYRQLPEEGLKFMVYLQKENIIDESGMPKERFSAEFPKEGPSILRIQQVVRGDSAAYFCASSPHHTDTQYFGPGTRLTVL.

The V gene is TRBV2, the J gene TRBJ2-1; D is unresolved. V gave up 6 bases and J gave up 8 bases, with 17 bases separating them. CDR1 and CDR2 from the germline V gene are SNHLY and FYNNEI. The CDR3 is made up of 14 amino acids. The CDR3: CASSPNDLSHEQFF. The CDR3 bases are TGTGCCAGCAGCCCTAATGATCTCTCGCATGAGCAGTTCTTC.

The table lists this clonotype with a few counts. The chain uses TRBV29-1 and TRBJ2-1, with a tentative D call TRBD2 (5 bases). Trimming removed 2 bases from V and 4 bases from J, with 15 bases in between. The CDR3 sequence is 15 residues long. Germline V gene lookup returns CDR1 SQVTM and CDR2 ANQGSEA. This CDR3 reads CSVERLGAGYNEQFF. CDR3 nucleotides: TGCAGCGTTGAAAGGTTGGGAGCCGGATACAATGAGCAGTTCTTC.

This clonotype was recorded at least ten times. The chain has TRBV20-1 and TRBJ2-1; 9 bases match TRBD2. This CDR3 comprises 14 residues. Unmatched junction bases numbered 6, after V lost 3 bases and J lost 6 bases. The germline CDR1 and CDR2 sequences are DFQATT and SNEGSKA (reference sequence). The CDR3 loop is CSARRAGGFNEQFF. CDR3 in DNA: TGCAGTGCTAGGCGAGCGGGGGGCTTCAATGAGCAGTTCTTC.

The CDR3 DNA reads TGTGCCAGCAACGACAGGGGCCCCTCTGGAAACACCATATATTTT. This codes for CASNDRGPSGNTIYF. The rearrangement joins TRBV28 to TRBJ1-3, with TRBD1 matching over 8 bases. CDR1 MDHEN and CDR2 SYDVKM come from the germline V gene. With V trimmed by 7 bases and J by 0 bases, 5 bases remained unmatched. The CDR3 runs 15 residues.

This rearrangement joins TRBV6-2 or TRBV6-3 to TRBJ1-5; 7 bases map to TRBD1. This CDR3 is built from 15 residues. The V gene's germline CDR1 is MNHEY and CDR2 SVGEGT. J was trimmed by 0 bases and V by 7 bases; bases with no gene match: 6. CDR3 sequence (DNA): TGTGCCAGCACCCCGGGACAGTATAGCAATCAGCCCCAGCATTTT. Translated: CASTPGQYSNQPQHF.

The chain has TRBV29-1 and TRBJ2-5; D is unresolved. This CDR3 has 15 residues. Deletions cut 2 bases from V and 1 base from J, with 14 bases between. CDR1 is SQVTM, CDR2 ANQGSEA, per germline. The CDR3 bases are TGCAGCGTTGAACCGGTACGAGTCGCCCAAGAGACCCAGTACTTC. It specifies CSVEPVRVAQETQYF. Based on the CDR3 plus reference TRBV29-1 and TRBJ2-5, the full variable domain is SAVISQKPSRDICQRGTSLTIQCQVDSQVTMMFWYRQQPGQSLTLIATANQGSEATYESGFVIDKFPISRPNLTFSTLTVSNMSPEDSSIYLCSVEPVRVAQETQYFGPGTRLLVL.

DNA of the CDR3: TGTGCCAGCAGCCACGCCCGTCGGACTAGCGGGAGCTCCTACGAGCAGTACTTC. Protein product: CASSHARRTSGSSYEQYF. The gene calls are TRBV5-6 and TRBJ2-7; 13 bases align to TRBD2. The CDR3 extends over 18 amino acids. V shed 4 bases, J shed 0 bases, and the junction held 10 bases outside the gene matches. CDR1 is SGHDT, CDR2 YYEEEE, per germline.

This rearrangement joins TRBV7-2 to TRBJ2-2; D possibly corresponds to TRBD1 (6 bases). Trimming removed 6 bases from V and 10 bases from J, with 18 bases in between. Germline V gives CDR1 SGHTA, CDR2 FQGNSA. The CDR3 covers 14 residues. Here the CDR3 reads CASRKTGVTTELFF. CDR3 in DNA: TGTGCCAGCAGGAAGACAGGCGTGACAACGGAGCTGTTTTTT.

In its sample, this clonotype was seen a few times. J is TRBJ1-1 and V is TRBV28; no reliable D call. The germline V gene encodes CDR1 MDHEN and CDR2 SYDVKM. The CDR3 spans 16 residues. V lost 7 bases to trimming and J lost 0 bases, with 18 bases between them. The CDR3 is CASTSRGQDMNTEAFF. CDR3 sequence (DNA): TGTGCCAGCACCTCACGTGGGCAGGATATGAACACTGAAGCTTTCTTT.

This clonotype has a handful of counts. The chain employs TRBV11-3 and TRBJ2-5; TRBD1 aligns across 8 bases. The CDR3 length is 17 residues. V trimming: 0 bases; J trimming: 5 bases; junction bases outside the gene matches: 11. Germline CDR1 and CDR2: SGHNT and YENEEA. CDR3 nucleotides: TGTGCCAGCAGCTTAGAAGGTCGGGCAGGGGGCAGGGAGACCCAGTACTTC. Translating it yields CASSLEGRAGGRETQYF. Using reference TRBV11-3 and TRBJ2-5 for the parts outside the CDR3, the full variable domain is EAGVVQSPRYKIIEKKQPVAFWCNPISGHNTLYWYLQNLGQGPELLIRYENEEAVDDSQLPKDRFSAERLKGVDSTLKIQPAELGDSAVYLCASSLEGRAGGRETQYFGPGTRLLVL.

This clonotype has just a few counts. This chain links TRBV5-8 with TRBJ2-3; D is perhaps TRBD2 (6 bases). Per germline, CDR1 SGHTS and CDR2 YDEGEE. The CDR3 has 17 amino acids. V lost 0 bases to trimming and J lost 4 bases, with 18 bases between them. The CDR3 nucleotides read TGTGCCAGCAGCTTGGGGGTCGGGGGAGTCGGGGCAGATACGCAGTATTTT. Translation: CASSLGVGGVGADTQYF. The whole variable domain, filled in from reference TRBV5-8 and TRBJ2-3, reads EAGVTQSPTHLIKTRGQQATLRCSPISGHTSVYWYQQALGLGLQFLLWYDEGEERNRGNFPPRFSGRQFPNYSSELNVNALELEDSALYLCASSLGVGGVGADTQYFGPGTRLTVL.

The rearrangement uses TRBV20-1 and TRBJ2-7; D call uncertain. From germline, CDR1 is DFQATT and CDR2 SNEGSKA (reference sequence). Trimming stripped 2 bases from V and 3 bases from J, with 8 bases between. This CDR3 contains 12 residues. CDR3: CSARPDHYEQYF. CDR3 in DNA: TGCAGTGCTAGACCAGACCACTACGAGCAGTACTTC.

The chain links TRBV7-9 to TRBJ2-7; D is uncertain. The CDR3 runs to 15 residues. Trimming took off 4 bases at V and 4 bases at J, with 17 bases between the two ends. Germline V lookup: CDR1 SEHNR, CDR2 FQNEAQ (reference sequence). DNA of the CDR3: TGTGCCAGCAGCTCACCACAATCGGACCGTTACGAGCAGTACTTC. As protein: CASSSPQSDRYEQYF.

Concerning this clonotype: In this CDR3 the conserved last residue, phenylalanine or tryptophan, is missing, so a read error is likely. This sequence joins TRBV5-1 and TRBJ2-7, with TRBD1 matching 8 bases. Per germline, CDR1 SGHRS and CDR2 YFSETQ. The ends lost 2 bases at V and 5 bases at J; junction bases unmatched: 0. The CDR3 has 12 amino acids. This chain's CDR3 is CASSLQGDEQYC. CDR3 sequence (DNA): TGCGCCAGCAGCTTACAGGGGGACGAGCAGTACTGC.

This clonotype has just a few counts. The chain combines TRBV7-2 with TRBJ2-3; D not resolved. The V and J ends lost 1 base and 7 bases respectively, with 9 bases between them. CDR1 and CDR2 (germline): SGHTA, FQGNSA. This CDR3 spans 13 amino acids. The CDR3 here is CASSLDWVNTQYF. The CDR3 nucleotides read TGTGCCAGCAGCTTAGATTGGGTGAATACGCAGTATTTT.

V gene TRBV9 combines with J gene TRBJ2-1, with 16 bases fitting TRBD2. This CDR3 comprises 19 residues. Germline CDR1 is SGDLS and CDR2 is YYNGEE. Unmatched junction bases numbered 3, after V lost 0 bases and J lost 0 bases. The CDR3 region is CASSVEGLAGGSSYNEQFF. The CDR3 nucleotides read TGTGCCAGCAGCGTAGAGGGACTAGCGGGGGGGAGCTCCTACAATGAGCAGTTCTTC.

This chain connects TRBV28 to TRBJ2-3; D is unclear. The CDR3 runs to 13 residues. V was cut by 3 bases and J by 2 bases, with 6 bases left in between. Germline CDR1 is MDHEN and CDR2 is SYDVKM. CDR3 region: CASSLIITDTQYF. The CDR3 bases are TGTGCCAGCAGTTTGATCATCACAGATACGCAGTATTTT.

The chain has TRBV2 and TRBJ2-2, with 7 bases that match TRBD2. CDR1 SNHLY and CDR2 FYNNEI come from the germline V gene. J was trimmed by 6 bases and V by 5 bases; bases with no gene match: 3. This CDR3 is 13 amino acids long. The CDR3 nucleotides read TGTGCCAGCAGTCCCGGGAGGTCCGGGGAGCTGTTTTTT. Translation gives CASSPGRSGELFF.

Points on this clonotype: A much larger clone sits a single nucleotide away, making a read error possible. The chain links TRBV9 to TRBJ2-3; TRBD1 matches 7 bases. The ends lost 0 bases at V and 1 base at J; junction bases unmatched: 2. The CDR3 loop spans 15 amino acids. Germline V gene sequence: CDR1 SGDLS, CDR2 YYNGEE. In DNA form, the CDR3 reads TGTGCCAGCAGCGTAGCTGGGACAGGCACAGATACGCAGTATTTT. Protein: CASSVAGTGTDTQYF.

This chain connects TRBV7-8 to TRBJ2-1, with TRBD1 as a possible D gene (5 bases). V lost 4 bases to trimming and J lost 6 bases, with 19 bases between them. Germline assignment: CDR1 SGHVS and CDR2 FQNEAQ. CDR3 length equals 16 residues. Here the CDR3 reads CASSSWGKGPSNEQFF. CDR3 bases: TGTGCCAGCAGCTCGTGGGGCAAGGGTCCCTCCAATGAGCAGTTCTTC. Supplemented by reference TRBV7-8 and TRBJ2-1, the full variable domain reads GAGVSQSPRYKVAKRGQDVALRCDPISGHVSLFWYQQALGQGPEFLTYFQNEAQLDKSGLPSDRFFAERPEGSVSTLKIQRTQQEDSAVYLCASSSWGKGPSNEQFFGPGTRLTVL.